This T cell receptor beta chain was sequenced during a study of response to subunit inactivated influenza vaccine. CDR3 length: 14 amino acids. CDR1 SQVTM and CDR2 ANQGSEA come from the germline V gene. Unmatched junction bases numbered 10, after V lost 3 bases and J lost 6 bases. TCRdb re-analysed the RT-PCR reads in MiXCR, keeping a single row per CDR3 protein. The table has 700,000 to 800,000 distinct CDR3 sequences, approximately 18% seen once. The chain is built from TRBV29-1 and TRBJ1-1; 7 nucleotides match TRBD1. This sequence originates from a man aged 50 to 60 who received an inactivated influenza vaccine. The source was PBMCs from blood, collected around 5 days after vaccination. As DNA, the CDR3 is TGCAGCGTTGATGGCCCAGGGGGGATGGCTGAAGCTTTCTTT. This codes for CSVDGPGGMAEAFF. Drawing the rest from reference TRBV29-1 and TRBJ1-1, the complete variable domain is SAVISQKPSRDICQRGTSLTIQCQVDSQVTMMFWYRQQPGQSLTLIATANQGSEATYESGFVIDKFPISRPNLTFSTLTVSNMSPEDSSIYLCSVDGPGGMAEAFFGQGTRLTVV.